This T cell receptor (beta chain) emerged from a study of T cell responses to AZD1222 COVID-19 vaccine. Some clones are missing from TCRdb's copy, which holds only in-frame ones; the method was immunoSEQ multiplex PCR. The sample lists more than 110,000 clones; about 93% were seen once. A few counts support this clone. Its antigen is not known. V gave up 5 bases and J gave up 6 bases, with 8 bases separating them. The CDR3 totals 12 residues. Per germline, CDR1 SEHNR and CDR2 FQNEAQ (reference sequence). Whole-study findings and limits: Donors, mostly white British, included more females; clonal diversity was possibly underestimated. Spike-specific TCR depth and breadth grew after two AZD1222 doses. Nearly half of unique spike-specific TCRs reportedly avoided B.1.351 and B.1.1.7 mutated regions. Sampling that yielded the repertoires occurred only after the peak T cell response.

The TCR comes from an adult in good health. This sample comprised peripheral blood, obtained on day 0 of AZD1222 vaccination. The V gene is TRBV7-9, the J gene TRBJ1-5; D remains unclear. The DNA of the CDR3 is TGTGCCAGCAGCGTAGAGAGTCAGCCCCAGCATTTT. The encoded protein is CASSVESQPQHF.